Listed below are T cell receptor beta chains from one sample, sequenced in a study of post-analysis software for immune sequencing data. MiXCR was run by TCRdb on the PCR reads, yielding one entry per CDR3 protein. The table records about 820,000 distinct CDR3 sequences, 53% of them present only once. Input material: blood. The receptors were sampled from a girl aged 10 to 17 with multiple sclerosis. Both conserved end residues are part of each CDR3. The D gene is left open where the match is weak. Not every row has a clone size; where given, it reads once, few, many or a size class.

>once|TRBJ2-3|TRBV4-1|TRBD2
CAGSQRGDNTDTQYF
TGCGCCGGCAGCCAGCGGGGGGATAACACAGATACGCAGTATTTT
>few|TRBJ2-5|TRBV20-1|-
CSAMGDQETQYF
TGCAGTGCTATGGGGGACCAAGAGACCCAGTACTTC
>-|TRBJ2-3|TRBV7-6|TRBD2
CASSRSGSTADTQYF
TGTGCCAGCAGCCGTAGCGGGAGTACAGCAGATACGCAGTATTTT
>-|TRBJ1-1|TRBV7-9|TRBD1
CASSSPLPGQENTEAFF
TGTGCCAGCAGCTCCCCCCTACCGGGACAGGAGAACACTGAAGCTTTCTTT
>-|TRBJ2-7|TRBV20-1|TRBD2
CSAISGSKGEQYF
TGCAGTGCTATTAGCGGGAGTAAGGGCGAGCAGTACTTC
>few|TRBJ2-5|TRBV20-1|TRBD1
CSARQGAKETQYF
TGCAGTGCCCGACAGGGAGCGAAAGAGACCCAGTACTTC
>few|TRBJ2-7|TRBV5-1|-
CASGKPSSYEQYF
TGCGCCAGCGGGAAACCCTCCTCCTACGAGCAGTACTTC
>-|TRBJ1-2|TRBV15|-
CATSITSGANYGYTF
TGTGCCACCAGCATAACCTCAGGGGCGAACTATGGCTACACCTTC
>few|TRBJ2-7|TRBV12-3/TRBV12-4|TRBD1
CASSQTGSPYEQYF
TGTGCCAGCAGTCAGACAGGGAGCCCCTACGAGCAGTACTTC
>few|TRBJ1-2|TRBV20-1|-
CSASGRPGHSYYGYTF
TGCAGTGCTAGTGGTCGCCCGGGACACTCGTACTATGGCTACACCTTC
>-|TRBJ1-4|TRBV29-1|-
CSGRENEKLFF
TGCAGCGGACGGGAAAATGAAAAACTGTTTTTT
>few|TRBJ2-5|TRBV6-6|-
CASGYRAQETQYF
TGTGCCAGCGGATACAGGGCCCAAGAGACCCAGTACTTC
>few|TRBJ2-1|TRBV29-1|TRBD2
CSVTSGRDAEQFF
TGCAGCGTCACTAGCGGGAGGGACGCTGAGCAGTTCTTC
>-|TRBJ1-2|TRBV20-1|-
CSASRGGNYGYTF
TGCAGTGCTAGTCGCGGGGGGAACTATGGCTACACCTTC
>-|TRBJ2-6|TRBV15|-
CATSRGQASINVLTF
TGTGCCACCAGCAGAGGACAGGCTAGCATCAACGTCCTGACTTTC
>-|TRBJ1-1|TRBV12-3/TRBV12-4|-
CASRPDKENTEAFF
TGTGCCAGCAGACCTGACAAGGAGAACACTGAAGCTTTCTTT
>-|TRBJ1-5|TRBV2|-
CASSADLRQPFSNQPQHF
TGTGCCAGCAGCGCAGACCTTCGACAGCCCTTTAGCAATCAGCCCCAGCATTTT
>once|TRBJ2-7|TRBV15|TRBD1
CATTPGTGLYNEQYF
TGTGCCACCACTCCCGGGACAGGGCTATACAATGAGCAGTACTTC